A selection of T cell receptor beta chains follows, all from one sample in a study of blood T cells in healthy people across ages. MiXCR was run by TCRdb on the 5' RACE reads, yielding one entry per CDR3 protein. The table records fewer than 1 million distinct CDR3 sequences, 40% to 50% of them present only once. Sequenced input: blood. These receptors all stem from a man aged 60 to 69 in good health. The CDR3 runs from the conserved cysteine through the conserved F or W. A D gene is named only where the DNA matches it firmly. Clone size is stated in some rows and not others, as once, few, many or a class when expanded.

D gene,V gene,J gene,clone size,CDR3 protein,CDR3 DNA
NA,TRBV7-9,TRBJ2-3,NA,CASSFDRLPGTDTQYF,TGTGCCAGCAGCTTCGACCGACTACCGGGTACAGATACGCAGTATTTT
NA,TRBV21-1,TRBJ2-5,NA,CASSKVLQGAQTQYF,TGTGCCAGCAGCAAAGTATTACAGGGCGCCCAGACCCAGTACTTC
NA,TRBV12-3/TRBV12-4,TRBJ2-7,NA,CASSRKDGIGQYF,TGTGCCAGCAGCCGCAAAGACGGAATCGGGCAGTACTTC
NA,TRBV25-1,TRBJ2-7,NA,CASSGPRHTVYEQYF,TGTGCCAGCAGTGGGCCCCGACACACGGTCTACGAGCAGTACTTC
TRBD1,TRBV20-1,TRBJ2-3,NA,CSARRGQNTDTQYF,TGCAGTGCTCGCAGGGGGCAAAACACAGATACGCAGTATTTT
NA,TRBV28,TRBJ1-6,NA,CASSFRRGDSPLHF,TGTGCCAGCAGTTTTCGGAGGGGGGATTCACCCCTCCACTTT
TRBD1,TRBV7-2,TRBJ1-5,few,CASSTTGARYQPQHF,TGTGCCAGCAGCACGACAGGGGCGCGTTATCAGCCCCAGCATTTT
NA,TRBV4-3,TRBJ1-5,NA,CASSLGFNQPQHF,TGCGCCAGCAGCCTCGGATTCAATCAGCCCCAGCATTTT
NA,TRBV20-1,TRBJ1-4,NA,CSARRTGTGNEKLFF,TGCAGTGCTAGGAGGACCGGGACGGGGAATGAAAAACTGTTTTTT
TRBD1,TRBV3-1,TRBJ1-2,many,CASSHRTGNYGYTF,TGTGCCAGCAGCCATCGGACAGGGAACTATGGCTACACCTTC
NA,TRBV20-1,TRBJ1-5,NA,CSARDEAGGEQPQHF,TGCAGTGCTAGAGATGAGGCAGGCGGAGAACAGCCCCAGCATTTT
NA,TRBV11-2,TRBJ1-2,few,CASSARPLRLRGGYTF,TGTGCCAGCAGCGCCCGCCCTCTTCGTCTCCGGGGAGGCTACACCTTC
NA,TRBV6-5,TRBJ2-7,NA,CASSYGGGGSSYEQYF,TGTGCCAGCAGTTACGGGGGCGGGGGATCCTCCTACGAGCAGTACTTC
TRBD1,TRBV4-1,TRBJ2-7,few,CASSQDRTGVPHEQYF,TGCGCCAGCAGCCAAGACCGGACAGGCGTCCCTCACGAGCAGTACTTC
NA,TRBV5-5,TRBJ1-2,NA,CASSFVAGLAAGYTF,TGTGCCAGCAGCTTTGTTGCAGGGCTTGCGGCTGGCTACACCTTC
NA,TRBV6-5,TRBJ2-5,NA,CASSRSDRGETQYF,TGTGCCAGCAGCCGTTCGGACCGGGGGGAGACCCAGTACTTC
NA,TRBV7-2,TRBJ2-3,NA,CASSIRDRNTDTQYF,TGTGCCAGCAGCATCCGGGACCGAAACACAGATACGCAGTATTTT
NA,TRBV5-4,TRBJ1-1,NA,CASSLDFLNTEAFF,TGTGCCAGCAGCTTGGATTTTTTGAACACTGAAGCTTTCTTT
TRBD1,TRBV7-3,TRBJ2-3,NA,CASRQTTGSTDTQYF,TGTGCCAGCAGGCAGACGACAGGGAGCACAGATACGCAGTATTTT
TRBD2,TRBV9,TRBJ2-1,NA,CASSVGTSEYNEQFF,TGTGCCAGCAGCGTAGGGACTAGCGAGTACAATGAGCAGTTCTTC
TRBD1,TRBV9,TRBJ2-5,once,CASSVGTQGKETQYF,TGTGCCAGCAGCGTAGGTACACAGGGGAAGGAGACCCAGTACTTC
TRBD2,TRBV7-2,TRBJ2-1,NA,CAGSSVAGGLTEQFF,TGTGCCGGCAGCTCGGTAGCGGGGGGGCTTACTGAGCAGTTCTTC
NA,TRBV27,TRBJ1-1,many,CASTTTGNTEAFF,TGTGCCAGCACCACAACAGGGAACACTGAAGCTTTCTTT
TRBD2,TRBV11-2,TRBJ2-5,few,CASSLEISGGFNEQYF,TGTGCCAGCAGCTTAGAGATTAGCGGGGGATTCAATGAGCAGTACTTC
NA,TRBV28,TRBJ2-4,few,CASSLQVAKNIQYF,TGTGCCAGCAGTCTACAAGTAGCCAAAAACATTCAGTACTTC
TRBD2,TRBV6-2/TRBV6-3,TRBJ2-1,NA,CASNSGTASYNEQFF,TGTGCCAGCAACAGCGGGACCGCTTCCTACAATGAGCAGTTCTTC
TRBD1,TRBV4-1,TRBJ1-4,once,CASSQEKGAFNEKLFF,TGCGCCAGCAGCCAAGAAAAGGGGGCTTTTAATGAAAAACTGTTTTTT
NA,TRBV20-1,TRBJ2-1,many,CSARDRQTRGNEQFF,TGCAGTGCTAGAGATCGTCAGACTAGGGGTAATGAGCAGTTCTTC
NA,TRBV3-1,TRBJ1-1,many,CASSQDATRGANTEAFF,TGTGCCAGCAGCCAAGATGCAACCCGGGGAGCTAACACTGAAGCTTTCTTT
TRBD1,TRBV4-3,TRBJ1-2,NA,CASSASQGAGYTF,TGCGCCAGCAGTGCCTCCCAGGGGGCTGGCTACACCTTC
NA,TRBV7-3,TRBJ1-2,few,CASSSMGLGGYTF,TGTGCCAGCAGCTCGATGGGATTGGGCGGCTACACCTTC
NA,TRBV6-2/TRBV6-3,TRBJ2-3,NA,CASQVRGGITDTQYF,TGTGCCAGCCAAGTCAGGGGCGGAATCACAGATACGCAGTATTTT
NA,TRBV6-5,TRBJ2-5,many,CASSYSETQYF,TGTGCCAGCAGTTACTCAGAGACCCAGTACTTC
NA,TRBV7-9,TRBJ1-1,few,CASSPFPQQYTEAFF,TGTGCCAGCAGCCCTTTCCCACAGCAGTACACTGAAGCTTTCTTT
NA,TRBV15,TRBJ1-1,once,CATSRDPGWNTEAFF,TGTGCCACCAGCAGAGATCCGGGGTGGAACACTGAAGCTTTCTTT
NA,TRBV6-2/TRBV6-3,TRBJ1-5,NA,CVSSYSGQGRVQPQHF,TGTGTCAGCAGTTACTCAGGGCAGGGACGAGTTCAGCCCCAGCATTTT
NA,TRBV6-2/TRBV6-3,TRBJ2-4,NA,CASSYSQGETIGIQYF,TGTGCCAGCAGTTACTCTCAGGGCGAAACAATAGGCATTCAGTACTTC
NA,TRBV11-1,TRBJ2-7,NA,CASRNVEYRDIYEQYF,TGTGCCAGCAGGAATGTTGAATACCGGGACATCTACGAGCAGTACTTC
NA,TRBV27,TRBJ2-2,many,CASRHTSNAGELFF,TGTGCCAGCAGACATACTAGTAATGCCGGGGAGCTGTTTTTT
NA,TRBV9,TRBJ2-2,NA,CASSPSGLGNTGELFF,TGTGCCAGCAGCCCCTCCGGGCTAGGGAACACCGGGGAGCTGTTTTTT
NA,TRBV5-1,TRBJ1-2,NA,CASSLTAGNENGYTF,TGCGCCAGCAGCTTGACGGCAGGGAATGAGAATGGCTACACCTTC
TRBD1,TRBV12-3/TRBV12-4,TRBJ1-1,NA,CASSFLQGREAFF,TGTGCCAGCAGTTTCCTACAGGGGAGAGAAGCTTTCTTT
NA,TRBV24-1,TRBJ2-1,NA,CATRGGTEIYNEQFF,TGTGCCACCCGGGGGGGGACAGAAATATACAATGAGCAGTTCTTC
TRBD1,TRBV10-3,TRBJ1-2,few,CAISATQTGTGYTF,TGTGCCATCAGTGCAACTCAGACAGGGACCGGCTACACCTTC
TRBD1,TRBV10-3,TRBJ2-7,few,CAISERGQGDEQYF,TGTGCCATCAGTGAAAGGGGACAGGGGGACGAGCAGTACTTC